The 23 T cell receptor beta chains below come from one sample, sequenced in a study of T cells in Graves' hyperthyroidism and ophthalmopathy. TCR beta CDR3 regions were amplified from RNA transcripts. First-round RT-PCR of the TCR CDR3 relied on the HTBI primer set. TCRdb re-analysed the multiplex PCR reads in MiXCR, keeping a single row per CDR3 protein. The sample lists 300,000 to 350,000 distinct CDR3 sequences, 14% seen once, with around 24% in the top ten. The sample taken for sequencing was blood. The receptors derive from a woman aged 30 to 39 with Graves' hyperthyroidism.

This clonotype was recorded a few times. One junction end disagrees with the germline gene, perhaps due to a read error. This chain links TRBV4-1 with TRBJ2-3, with TRBD2 matching over 16 bases. The CDR3 covers 17 residues. Germline V gene data show CDR1 as MGHRA and CDR2 as YSYEKL. CDR3 protein: CASSPGLAGGPGDTQYF. Written as DNA, the CDR3 is TGTGCCAGCAGCCCGGGACTAGCGGGAGGGCCCGGAGATACGCAGTATTTT.

This clonotype was counted a few times. The chain carries TRBV2 and TRBJ2-7; D not resolved. The length of the CDR3 is 12 residues. Germline CDR1 is SNHLY and CDR2 is FYNNEI. V lost 7 bases to trimming and J lost 3 bases, with 10 bases between them. CDR3 residues: CASTLALYEQYF. As DNA, the CDR3 is TGTGCCAGCACTCTGGCCCTCTACGAGCAGTACTTC. Complete variable domain (other parts from reference TRBV2 and TRBJ2-7): EPEVTQTPSHQVTQMGQEVILRCVPISNHLYFYWYRQILGQKVEFLVSFYNNEISEKSEIFDDQFSVERPDGSNFTLKIRSTKLEDSAMYFCASTLALYEQYFGPGTRLTVT.

This clonotype was counted only a few times. The V call is TRBV28, the J call TRBJ2-1; D ambiguous. Trimming cost V 6 bases and J 10 bases, with 13 bases left between them. The germline V gene has CDR1 MDHEN and CDR2 SYDVKM. There are 12 residues in the CDR3. The DNA for the CDR3 is TGTGCCAGCAGCCGGCCCCTTTACGAGCAGTTCTTC. This gives the protein CASSRPLYEQFF.

This clonotype was picked up many times. The chain recombines TRBV7-2 with TRBJ2-7; a weak D match, TRBD2 (6 bases). V was shortened by 3 bases and J by 0 bases, with 12 bases between the two germline ends. The CDR3 is made up of 15 amino acids. The germline gives CDR1 SGHTA, CDR2 FQGNSA. CDR3 sequence: CASSLGGASSYEQYF. The CDR3 bases are TGTGCCAGCAGCTTGGGCGGGGCGAGCTCCTACGAGCAGTACTTC.

This clonotype was found many times. The genes are TRBV12-5 and TRBJ2-3; 9 nucleotides match TRBD1. V lost 6 bases to trimming and J lost 3 bases; unmatched junction nucleotides: 10. The CDR3 consists of 16 residues. Germline lookup yields CDR1 LGHNT and CDR2 FRNRAP. The CDR3 sequence: CASGTGTGKGTDTQYF. CDR3 DNA sequence: TGTGCTAGTGGCACCGGGACAGGGAAAGGTACAGATACGCAGTATTTT.

A few counts support this clonotype. A much larger clone differs by one base, so this may be a read error. The gene calls are TRBV9 and TRBJ2-1; TRBD2 agrees at 10 bases. CDR3 size: 19 residues. Germline-derived CDR1 and CDR2 are SGDLS and YYNGEE. Here the CDR3 DNA reads TGTGCCAGCAGCGTAGGGGCTAGCGGGAGTCCCCTCTCCTACAATGAGCAGCTCTTC. Encoded protein: CASSVGASGSPLSYNEQLF.

This clonotype was seen only a few times. CDR3 residues: CASSEGGLHNEQFF. Here the CDR3 DNA reads TGTGCCAGCAGTGAGGGGGGACTACACAATGAGCAGTTCTTC. This chain connects TRBV6-1 to TRBJ2-1; 7 bases are a match to TRBD2. Germline values: CDR1 MNHNS, CDR2 SASEGT. Trimming removed 3 bases from V and 5 bases from J; junction bases left unmatched: 4. This CDR3 contains 14 residues.

This clonotype appeared many times. This chain links TRBV11-2 with TRBJ2-7; 8 bases map to TRBD1. Looked up from germline, CDR1 is SGHAT and CDR2 is FQNNGV. The J segment lost 4 bases and the V segment lost 5 bases, leaving 7 bases of the junction unmatched. The CDR3 has 14 residues. The CDR3 DNA sequence: TGTGCCAGCAGCCTCCAGACAGGGGCTTACGAGCAGTACTTC. Its translation: CASSLQTGAYEQYF.

This clonotype was seen repeatedly, ten times or more. V gene TRBV24-1 combines with J gene TRBJ1-4; TRBD1 might be the D (6 bases). This CDR3 is 15 amino acids long. V lost 4 bases to trimming and J lost 8 bases, with 16 bases between them. Germline lookup yields CDR1 KGHDR and CDR2 SFDVKD. This CDR3 is CATSESAGDIEKLFF. CDR3 DNA sequence: TGTGCCACCAGTGAGTCGGCGGGGGACATAGAAAAACTGTTTTTT.

The chain links TRBV10-3 to TRBJ2-7; 9 bases align to TRBD1. Germline V gives CDR1 ENHRY, CDR2 SYGVKD. V lost 4 bases to trimming and J lost 3 bases; unmatched junction nucleotides: 4. This CDR3 has 14 amino acids. CDR3 bases: TGTGCCATCAGTGGGGGACAGGGAAGCTACGAGCAGTACTTC. The encoded protein is CAISGGQGSYEQYF.

This sequence joins TRBV5-5 and TRBJ1-5, with D perhaps matching TRBD1 (5 bases). CDR3 size: 13 residues. V shed 1 base and J shed 9 bases, with 11 bases lying between them. CDR1 and CDR2 (germline): SGHKS, YYEKEE (reference sequence). In DNA form, the CDR3 reads TGTGCCAGCAGCTTGAGGGAGGGGCGGCCCCAGCATTTT. Translation gives CASSLREGRPQHF.

The CDR3 bases are TGTGCCAGCAGCTCACATACAACTAGCGCGCCCTACAATGAGCAGTTCTTC. This codes for CASSSHTTSAPYNEQFF. The J gene is TRBJ2-1, the V gene TRBV7-6, with 7 bases fitting TRBD2. The germline V gene has CDR1 SGHVS and CDR2 FNYEAQ. The CDR3 sequence is 17 residues long. J lost 2 bases, V lost 4 bases, and 11 bases had no gene match.

The chain has TRBV6-1 and TRBJ2-5, with no clear D. Germline CDR1 reads MNHNS; CDR2 reads SASEGT. Deletions cut 8 bases from V and 5 bases from J, with 9 bases between. The CDR3 consists of 11 residues. In DNA form, the CDR3 reads TGTGCCAGCGCCGTGTGGGAGACCCAGTACTTC. Its protein is CASAVWETQYF.

This chain connects TRBV6-1 to TRBJ2-7; 7 bases are a match to TRBD2. The V gene's germline CDR1 is MNHNS and CDR2 SASEGT. V lost 6 bases, J lost 2 bases, and 7 bases stayed unmatched. The CDR3 spans 14 residues. The CDR3 DNA follows: TGTGCCAGCAGCGACGCGGGAGTCCCCTACGAGCAGTACTTC. It translates to CASSDAGVPYEQYF.

This clonotype has ten or more counts. The rearrangement joins TRBV7-9 to TRBJ1-1; a weak D match, TRBD1 (6 bases). CDR3 length: 13 amino acids. The V gene lost 4 bases and the J gene lost 7 bases, with 13 bases spanning the gap. Germline assignment: CDR1 SEHNR and CDR2 FQNEAQ (reference sequence). The CDR3 nucleotides read TGTGCCAGCAGCTCTCACAGGGACGGTGAAGCTTTCTTT. Translating it yields CASSSHRDGEAFF.

This clonotype was found many times. This rearrangement joins TRBV5-1 to TRBJ2-3; no clear D gene. The germline CDR1 and CDR2 sequences are SGHRS and YFSETQ. Trimming left V 0 bases short and J 2 bases short, with 10 bases between. This CDR3 has 15 residues. CDR3 nucleotide sequence: TGCGCCAGCAGCTTGGATACACCAGTCACAGATACGCAGTATTTT. Encoded protein: CASSLDTPVTDTQYF. Supplemented by reference TRBV5-1 and TRBJ2-3, the full variable domain reads KAGVTQTPRYLIKTRGQQVTLSCSPISGHRSVSWYQQTPGQGLQFLFEYFSETQRNKGNFPGRFSGRQFSNSRSEMNVSTLELGDSALYLCASSLDTPVTDTQYFGPGTRLTVL.

This clonotype was observed at least ten times. This chain joins TRBV2 and TRBJ2-1; D possibly corresponds to TRBD1 (5 bases). Trimming took 7 bases from V and 0 from J, leaving 13 bases between them. The CDR3 length is 15 residues. Germline values: CDR1 SNHLY, CDR2 FYNNEI. The DNA of the CDR3 is TGTGCCAGCACACTTGGAGACAGCTCCTACAATGAGCAGTTCTTC. Encoded protein: CASTLGDSSYNEQFF.

This clonotype was recorded many times. The V call is TRBV10-3, the J call TRBJ2-7; no reliable D call. This CDR3 region has 13 residues. The V gene's germline CDR1 is ENHRY and CDR2 SYGVKD. V lost 5 bases to trimming and J lost 3 bases, with 11 bases between them. As DNA, the CDR3 is TGTGCCATCAGTCGGTCTTCAGACTACGAGCAGTACTTC. It yields the protein CAISRSSDYEQYF.

This clonotype was found many times. The V gene is TRBV29-1, the J gene TRBJ1-6; 8 nucleotides agree with TRBD1. Germline CDR1 reads SQVTM; CDR2 reads ANQGSEA. This CDR3 is 15 amino acids long. V lost 4 bases to trimming and J lost 9 bases; unmatched junction nucleotides: 11. The CDR3 loop is CSVALTDRESSPLHF. CDR3 DNA: TGCAGCGTTGCGTTAACGGACAGGGAGAGTTCACCCCTCCACTTT.

This clonotype was counted many times. The chain carries TRBV28 and TRBJ2-7; D is unclear. The CDR3 extends over 13 amino acids. Germline V gene sequence: CDR1 MDHEN, CDR2 SYDVKM. The ends were cut back, 6 bases at V and 6 bases at J, with 15 bases in the middle. The CDR3 spells CASSPFVASEQYF. The DNA of the CDR3 is TGTGCCAGCAGCCCGTTTGTGGCTTCCGAGCAGTACTTC. The entire variable domain, with the rest obtained from reference TRBV28 and TRBJ2-7, is as follows: DVKVTQSSRYLVKRTGEKVFLECVQDMDHENMFWYRQDPGLGLRLIYFSYDVKMKEKGDIPEGYSVSREKKERFSLILESASTNQTSMYLCASSPFVASEQYFGPGTRLTVT.

Many counts were recorded for this clonotype. DNA of the CDR3: TGTGCCAGCAGCGTCCCCGCGGCCCTCGTCTACAATGAGCAGTTCTTC. Its translation: CASSVPAALVYNEQFF. This chain links TRBV28 with TRBJ2-1; D remains unclear. The CDR3 contains 16 residues. Germline V gives CDR1 MDHEN, CDR2 SYDVKM. V lost 6 bases to trimming and J lost 3 bases, with 18 bases between them. Using reference TRBV28 and TRBJ2-1 for the parts outside the CDR3, the full variable domain is DVKVTQSSRYLVKRTGEKVFLECVQDMDHENMFWYRQDPGLGLRLIYFSYDVKMKEKGDIPEGYSVSREKKERFSLILESASTNQTSMYLCASSVPAALVYNEQFFGPGTRLTVL.

The chain links TRBV7-2 to TRBJ2-3; tentatively, D is TRBD1 (5 bases). The germline gives CDR1 SGHTA, CDR2 FQGNSA. Trimming cost V 2 bases and J 5 bases, with 14 bases left between them. The CDR3 is made up of 15 amino acids. The CDR3 DNA is TGTGCCAGCAGCTTATCCCCCCTTAGGGGAGATACGCAGTATTTT. Translating gives CASSLSPLRGDTQYF.

This clonotype was seen ten or more times. This chain connects TRBV27 to TRBJ2-3; a possible D gene is TRBD2 (6 bases). CDR3 length: 14 residues. Germline V CDR1 and CDR2: MNHEY, SMNVEV (reference sequence). V gave up 2 bases and J gave up 2 bases, with 8 bases separating them. The CDR3 DNA follows: TGTGCCAGCAGTTTAGGGACTGCCACAGATACGCAGTATTTT. This translates into CASSLGTATDTQYF.